A single sample is the source of the 11 T cell receptor beta chains below, sequenced in a study of cytomegalovirus exposure and HLA in healthy donors. PCR amplification relied on 60 Vbeta primers (plus 13 Jbeta primers). Sequencing was performed with immunoSEQ multiplex PCR; in TCRdb, only in-frame clones are kept and a portion is missing. The sample yields roughly 190,000 clones, roughly 80% seen once. Sequencing was performed on PBMCs. The receptors derive from a middle-aged man in good health and CMV-seropositive.

J is TRBJ2-2 and V is TRBV2; 9 nucleotides line up with TRBD1. The V gene's germline CDR1 is SNHLY and CDR2 FYNNEI. There are 15 residues in the CDR3. J was trimmed by 4 bases and V by 6 bases; bases with no gene match: 6. CDR3 in amino acids: CASRPGTGITGELFF. DNA of the CDR3: TGTGCCAGCAGACCCGGGACAGGGATCACCGGGGAGCTGTTTTTT.

The chain carries TRBV27 and TRBJ2-7, with 9 nucleotides matching TRBD1. Unmatched junction bases numbered 13, after V lost 5 bases and J lost 2 bases. Germline V CDR1 and CDR2: MNHEY, SMNVEV (reference sequence). The CDR3 is 17 residues long. This chain's CDR3 is CASSPSTGDRVPYEQYF. CDR3 nucleotides: TGTGCCAGCAGTCCAAGTACTGGGGACAGGGTTCCCTACGAGCAGTACTTC.

This clone was observed a handful of times. Relative to the germline gene, one junction end is altered; a read error may explain this. The chain couples TRBV7-9 to TRBJ2-7; D is tentatively TRBD1 or TRBD2 (5 bases each). The germline CDR1 and CDR2 sequences are SEHNR and FQNEAQ (reference sequence). The CDR3 totals 16 residues. CDR3 residues: CSSSLEGRGPSYEQYF. In DNA, the CDR3 is TGTTCCAGCAGCTTAGAGGGAAGGGGTCCGTCCTACGAGCAGTACTTC.

The CDR3 DNA is TGTGCCAGCAGATTTAGCCCCGGCACAGATACGCAGTATTTT. Amino acids: CASRFSPGTDTQYF. The chain links TRBV11-1 to TRBJ2-3; D gene uncertain. V gave up 6 bases and J gave up 1 base, with 11 bases separating them. In germline, CDR1 is SGHAT, CDR2 FQDESV (reference sequence). The CDR3 sequence is 14 residues long. The variable domain in full, completed from reference TRBV11-1 and TRBJ2-3, reads EAEVAQSPRYKITEKSQAVAFWCDPISGHATLYWYRQILGQGPELLVQFQDESVVDDSQLPKDRFSAERLKGVDSTLKIQPAELGDSAMYLCASRFSPGTDTQYFGPGTRLTVL.

The rearrangement links TRBV7-9 to TRBJ1-1; no clear D. The germline V and J ends were trimmed by 5 bases and 0 bases, with 10 bases remaining between them. This CDR3 spans 14 amino acids. Germline CDR1 reads SEHNR; CDR2 reads FQNEAQ (reference sequence). In nucleotides, the CDR3 is TGTGCCAGCAGCGGTACGGGAGTGAACACTGAAGCTTTCTTT. Its translation: CASSGTGVNTEAFF. The full variable domain, rest sourced from reference TRBV7-9 and TRBJ1-1, is DTGVSQNPRHKITKRGQNVTFRCDPISEHNRLYWYRQTLGQGPEFLTYFQNEAQLEKSRLLSDRFSAERPKGSFSTLEIQRTEQGDSAMYLCASSGTGVNTEAFFGQGTRLTVV.

This chain links TRBV18 with TRBJ2-2; D unclear. V was cut by 6 bases and J by 1 base, with 3 bases left in between. The V gene's germline CDR1 is KGHSH and CDR2 LQKENI. The CDR3 contains 12 residues. CDR3 coding DNA: TGTGCCAGCTCCCGGAACACCGGGGAGCTGTTTTTT. Amino acids: CASSRNTGELFF.

The genes are TRBV5-1 and TRBJ1-3, with D unclear. Germline V lookup: CDR1 SGHRS, CDR2 YFSETQ. The germline V and J ends were trimmed by 0 bases and 0 bases, with 16 bases remaining between them. The CDR3 is 18 residues long. CDR3 in DNA: TGCGCCAGCAGCTTGGCCCCCGCCCCCGGGGACTCTGGAAACACCATATATTTT. Amino acid sequence: CASSLAPAPGDSGNTIYF.

The J gene is TRBJ2-7, the V gene TRBV4-3; D unresolved. V gave up 5 bases and J gave up 0 bases, with 14 bases separating them. This CDR3 is 15 amino acids long. Germline V gene lookup returns CDR1 LGHNA and CDR2 YSLEER. The CDR3 protein is CASSVTTDTSYEQYF. As DNA, the CDR3 is TGCGCCAGCAGCGTCACGACCGACACCTCCTACGAGCAGTACTTC.

J is TRBJ2-4 and V is TRBV4-3, with D maybe TRBD2 (6 bases). Germline CDR1 LGHNA, CDR2 YSLEER. Between the trimmed V and J ends, which lost 0 bases and 7 bases, there was a span of 13 bases. The CDR3 is 15 residues long. The DNA for the CDR3 is TGCGCCAGCAGCCAAGACCAGGTGGAGGGCAACATTCAGTACTTC. This encodes CASSQDQVEGNIQYF.

A few counts support this clone. The rearrangement uses TRBV6-5 and TRBJ1-4; D remains ambiguous. CDR1 and CDR2 (germline): MNHEY, SVGAGI. The CDR3 is 15 amino acids. V lost 4 bases and J 8 bases, leaving 17 bases between the germline ends. The CDR3 sequence is CASSSIGSPGEKLFF. The CDR3 region has the DNA TGTGCCAGCAGTTCCATCGGGAGTCCGGGGGAAAAACTGTTTTTT.

J is TRBJ2-7 and V is TRBV5-6, with D possibly matching TRBD2 (5 bases). The ends were cut back, 0 bases at V and 2 bases at J, with 9 bases in the middle. CDR3 length: 14 amino acids. CDR1 and CDR2 from the germline V gene are SGHDT and YYEEEE. Here the CDR3 DNA reads TGTGCCAGCAGCTTGGACCCCGGGACCTACGAGCAGTACTTC. Its protein is CASSLDPGTYEQYF.